The next 20 T cell receptor beta chains were all read from a single sample in a study of tumor-infiltrating lymphocytes in oesophageal squamous cell carcinoma. Using its own MiXCR run on the PCR reads, TCRdb lists one record per CDR3 protein. The top ten clones hold about an eighth of a sample with thousands of distinct CDR3 sequences, 15% to 19% of them seen once. The sample comprised blood. The receptors here all came from a male donor with esophageal squamous cell carcinoma.

V gene TRBV5-6 combines with J gene TRBJ1-1, with 7 bases that match TRBD1. The CDR3 has 14 residues. Germline-derived CDR1 and CDR2 are SGHDT and YYEEEE. Trimming removed 4 bases from V and 1 base from J; junction bases left unmatched: 4. The CDR3 bases are TGTGCCAGCAGCCCGGGACAGTGGAACACTGAAGCTTTCTTT. The encoded protein is CASSPGQWNTEAFF. Full variable domain (outside the CDR3, taken from reference TRBV5-6 and TRBJ1-1): DAGVTQSPTHLIKTRGQQVTLRCSPKSGHDTVSWYQQALGQGPQFIFQYYEEEERQRGNFPDRFSGHQFPNYSSELNVNALLLGDSALYLCASSPGQWNTEAFFGQGTRLTVV.

Remarks on this clonotype: A much larger clone lies one base from this, so it may be a read error. V and J are TRBV28 and TRBJ2-1; D may match TRBD1 or TRBD2 (5 bases each). The CDR3 consists of 13 residues. Germline assignment: CDR1 MDHEN and CDR2 SYDVKM. V lost 7 bases and J 10 bases, leaving 17 bases between the germline ends. CDR3 region: CASNEGSLGEQFF. CDR3 nucleotides: TGTGCCAGCAATGAGGGGTCCCTCGGGGAGCAGTTCTTC.

This clonotype came up many times. A single base separates this from a much larger clone, so it may be a read error. The chain employs TRBV7-9 and TRBJ2-5; the match to TRBD1 covers 10 bases. The V and J ends lost 5 bases and 11 bases, in that order; junction bases with no gene match: 26. This CDR3 is built from 19 residues. CDR1 SEHNR and CDR2 FQNEAQ come from the germline V gene (reference sequence). CDR3 bases: TGTGCCAGCAGCCCAGATTTATGGGGGGGGACAGGGGCCTACAATGAGCAGTACTTC. Its translation: CASSPDLWGGTGAYNEQYF.

This clonotype was seen repeatedly, ten times or more. The V and J genes are TRBV6-9 and TRBJ1-1, with 8 bases that match TRBD1. Unmatched junction bases numbered 7, after V lost 6 bases and J lost 4 bases. The CDR3 is 14 amino acids. Germline V gene data show CDR1 as MNHGY and CDR2 as SVAAGI. The CDR3 coding sequence is TGTGCCAGCAGGACAGGGGCCCCCTCCACTGAAGCTTTCTTT. This encodes CASRTGAPSTEAFF.

This clonotype was seen at least ten times. The V and J genes are TRBV24-1 and TRBJ2-5, with 7 bases lining up with TRBD1. V lost 4 bases and J lost 5; bases outside the gene matches: 6. The germline gives CDR1 KGHDR, CDR2 SFDVKD. This CDR3 is built from 14 residues. CDR3 in amino acids: CATSDNRGVETQYF. CDR3 bases: TGTGCCACCAGTGACAACAGGGGTGTGGAGACCCAGTACTTC.

This clonotype was observed at least ten times. The chain combines TRBV11-2 with TRBJ1-2; possibly TRBD1 for D (5 bases). CDR1 is SGHAT, CDR2 FQNNGV, per germline. V was pared by 1 base and J by 2 bases, with 8 bases between. CDR3 size: 14 residues. The DNA for the CDR3 is TGTGCCAGCAGCTTAGGTGCAGGGAACTATGGCTACACCTTC. As protein: CASSLGAGNYGYTF.

The table lists this clonotype with many counts. The chain carries TRBV12-3 or TRBV12-4 and TRBJ2-3; D might be TRBD1 (7 bases). The CDR3 spans 15 residues. The V end lost 3 bases, the J end lost 4 bases, and 14 bases lay between the germline ends. CDR3 sequence reads: CASSLKGAGSDTQYF. CDR3 DNA sequence: TGTGCCAGCAGTTTGAAGGGGGCGGGATCAGATACGCAGTATTTT.

Worth noting for this clonotype: A much larger clone differs from this one at a single base, so this may be a read error. The V call is TRBV11-3, the J call TRBJ2-1; D possibly uses TRBD1 or TRBD2 (5 bases each). The germline CDR1 and CDR2 sequences are SGHNT and YENEEA. The V and J ends lost 5 bases and 10 bases respectively, with 15 bases between them. The CDR3 extends over 13 amino acids. The CDR3 reads CASSHGTGYEQFF. DNA of the CDR3: TGTGCCAGCAGCCACGGGACGGGCTACGAGCAGTTCTTC.

In this sample, this clonotype is medium-sized. The J gene is TRBJ2-7, the V gene TRBV7-2; maybe TRBD1 (6 bases). Germline lookup yields CDR1 SGHTA and CDR2 FQGNSA. Trimming cost V 5 bases and J 6 bases, with 11 bases left between them. The CDR3 extends over 12 amino acids. Written as DNA, the CDR3 is TGTGCCAGCAGCCCCCAGGGGTTCGAGCAGTACTTC. It translates to CASSPQGFEQYF.

By share of the sample, this clonotype is medium-sized. The chain has TRBV7-3 and TRBJ2-2; D is undetermined. The germline gives CDR1 SGHTA, CDR2 FQGTGA. Trimming took 5 bases from V and 1 from J, leaving 8 bases between them. The CDR3 is made up of 14 amino acids. The CDR3 DNA sequence: TGTGCCAGCAGCCCCAACGGGAACACCGGGGAGCTGTTTTTT. Protein sequence: CASSPNGNTGELFF.

Written as DNA, the CDR3 is TGTGCCAGCAGCCCGACAGGGTTGTGTGAGCAGTTCTTC. This sequence encodes CASSPTGLCEQFF. This sequence joins TRBV5-6 and TRBJ2-5, with 7 bases identical to TRBD1. The J call may be incorrect, as the DNA end agrees better with TRBJ2-1. CDR3 length equals 13 residues. The V gene's germline CDR1 is SGHDT and CDR2 YYEEEE.

This clonotype came up many times. This chain links TRBV2 with TRBJ2-1, with D possibly TRBD2 on 6 matching bases. Looked up from germline, CDR1 is SNHLY and CDR2 is FYNNEI. The CDR3 runs to 16 residues. Trimming left V 1 base short and J 5 bases short, with 15 bases between. CDR3 loop: CASSEGIGGTNNEQFF. The CDR3, as DNA: TGTGCCAGCAGTGAAGGAATTGGGGGGACCAACAATGAGCAGTTCTTC.

This clonotype came up a few times. A read error is possible here, since a much larger clone lies one base away. The chain joins TRBV6-1 to TRBJ2-5, with 9 nucleotides matching TRBD2. Germline CDR1 is MNHNS and CDR2 is SASEGT. V lost 6 bases, J lost 11 bases, and 13 bases stayed unmatched. The CDR3 consists of 14 residues. The DNA for the CDR3 is TGTGCCAGCAGCGCAGCGGGGGGTTGGAATGAGCAGTACTTC. This encodes CASSAAGGWNEQYF.

This clonotype is categorized as medium-sized. This rearrangement joins TRBV7-9 to TRBJ2-1; D uncertain. Germline-derived CDR1 and CDR2 are SEHNR and FQNEAQ (reference sequence). This CDR3 has 11 residues. With 1 base removed from V and 9 bases from J, the gap between germline ends came to 4 bases. CDR3 DNA sequence: TGTGCCAGCAGCTTAGTCTTTGAGCAGTTCTTC. Amino acid sequence: CASSLVFEQFF.

Details on this clonotype: Since no conserved phenylalanine or tryptophan closes the CDR3, a read error is the likely cause. The DNA is left out, because the CDR3 cannot be placed on it with certainty; the CDR3 is given as TCRdb lists it. This chain connects TRBV7-2 to TRBJ2-3; the D call in the table, TRBD1, was not verified against the DNA. The CDR3 spans 17 amino acids, including both terminal residues. Germline CDR1 SGHTA, CDR2 FQGNSA. CDR3 residues: CASSPSGRGGYTFGSGT.

As for this clonotype: Sequence at one end of the junction differs from germline and may be a read error. The V gene is TRBV5-6, the J gene TRBJ2-5; D uncertain. This CDR3 contains 15 residues. Germline CDR1 is SGHDT and CDR2 is YYEEEE. This chain's CDR3 is CASSLEGSSNSPLHF. The CDR3 DNA follows: TGTGCCAGCAGCTTGGAGGGCAGCAGCAATTCACCCCTCCACTTC.

This clonotype was seen at least ten times. This chain joins TRBV4-1 and TRBJ2-2, with TRBD1 as a possible D gene (6 bases). The length of the CDR3 is 17 residues. In germline, CDR1 is MGHRA, CDR2 YSYEKL. The germline V and J ends were trimmed by 2 bases and 0 bases, with 13 bases remaining between them. Here the CDR3 DNA reads TGCGCCAGCAGCCAATGGGGACACGACGCGAACACCGGGGAGCTGTTTTTT. It codes for CASSQWGHDANTGELFF.

This clonotype was seen ten or more times. The rearrangement links TRBV12-3 or TRBV12-4 to TRBJ1-2, with TRBD1 identical over 8 bases. After removal of 6 bases from V and 7 bases from J, the junction contained 10 bases not matched to a gene. The CDR3 sequence is 14 residues long. CDR3 sequence reads: CASSPDGQGAGYTF. Here the CDR3 DNA reads TGTGCCAGCAGCCCGGACGGACAGGGCGCTGGCTACACCTTC.

Notes on this clonotype: A much larger clone lies one base from this, so it may be a read error. This chain joins TRBV6-2 or TRBV6-3 and TRBJ2-7; 8 nucleotides match TRBD2. The CDR3 consists of 14 residues. The germline gives CDR1 MNHEY, CDR2 SVGEGT. The CDR3 nucleotides read TGTGCCAGCAGTTTAGCGGGGTTCGGCGCTGAGCGGTACTTC. This codes for CASSLAGFGAERYF.

The sample holds many counts of this clonotype. V and J are TRBV7-3 and TRBJ1-6, with D perhaps TRBD1 (5 bases). Germline CDR1 and CDR2: SGHTA and FQGTGA. There are 20 residues in the CDR3. V lost 0 bases and J 5 bases, leaving 23 bases between the germline ends. CDR3 amino acids: CASSLTLTLPPQVNNSPLHF. In DNA form, the CDR3 reads TGTGCCAGCAGCTTAACGCTAACCCTCCCCCCACAGGTGAATAATTCACCCCTCCACTTT.